The rows below give T cell receptor beta chains drawn from one sample of a study of cytomegalovirus exposure and HLA in healthy donors. This table comes from immunoSEQ multiplex PCR, and its TCRdb copy is limited to in-frame clones, with some not included. Counted here are about 180,000 clones, 75% to 85% occurring once; the ten biggest clones make up roughly 3.7%. The sample consisted of PBMCs. All receptors derive from a woman between 55 and 75 years old in good health and CMV-seropositive. Each CDR3 is given with its conserved first and last residue. The D gene is left open where the match is weak. Expanded clones are given a class, and other clones once, few, many or no size at all.

cdr3_nt: TGCGCCAGCAGCTTCGGGTTTGGAACCGGGACAATGACCTACGAGCAGTACTTC
cdr3_aa: CASSFGFGTGTMTYEQYF
v_call: TRBV5-1
d_call: .
j_call: TRBJ2-7
clone_size: .

cdr3_nt: TGCGCCAGCAGCTTGGCCGGGACACGACTCACAGATACGCAGTATTTT
cdr3_aa: CASSLAGTRLTDTQYF
v_call: TRBV5-1
d_call: .
j_call: TRBJ2-3
clone_size: .

cdr3_nt: TGTGCCAGCAGTGCTAGCAGGGGCAGAATCACAGATACGCAGTATTTT
cdr3_aa: CASSASRGRITDTQYF
v_call: TRBV25-1
d_call: .
j_call: TRBJ2-3
clone_size: .

cdr3_nt: TGTGCCAGCAGGGAAGACAGGGGCTATGGCTACACCTTC
cdr3_aa: CASREDRGYGYTF
v_call: TRBV28
d_call: TRBD1
j_call: TRBJ1-2
clone_size: .

cdr3_nt: TGCGCCAGCAGCCAAGAAGCTAGCGGGAGAAGGTACGAGCAGTACTTC
cdr3_aa: CASSQEASGRRYEQYF
v_call: TRBV4-1
d_call: TRBD2
j_call: TRBJ2-7
clone_size: .

cdr3_nt: TGCAGCGCCCGGGACAGCTCCTCTGGAAACACCATATATTTT
cdr3_aa: CSARDSSSGNTIYF
v_call: TRBV29-1
d_call: TRBD1
j_call: TRBJ1-3
clone_size: few

cdr3_nt: TGTGCCAGTAAAAGCGGGAGGGCCCACGGGGAGCTGTTTTTT
cdr3_aa: CASKSGRAHGELFF
v_call: TRBV19
d_call: TRBD2
j_call: TRBJ2-2
clone_size: few

cdr3_nt: TGTGCCTGGAGTGCAGGGTCTCAGCCCCAGCATTTT
cdr3_aa: CAWSAGSQPQHF
v_call: TRBV30
d_call: .
j_call: TRBJ1-5
clone_size: .

cdr3_nt: TGTGCCAGCAGCCCAGACAGGGAGAAGGACGAGCAGTACTTC
cdr3_aa: CASSPDREKDEQYF
v_call: TRBV7-9
d_call: TRBD1
j_call: TRBJ2-7
clone_size: .

cdr3_nt: TGTGCCAGCAGCTCCCGGACAGGGCAGCGTTTATCCTACGAGCAGTACTTC
cdr3_aa: CASSSRTGQRLSYEQYF
v_call: TRBV11-2
d_call: TRBD1
j_call: TRBJ2-7
clone_size: few

cdr3_nt: TGTGCCAGCAGCGGGGGGGGGAACGAGCAGTACTTC
cdr3_aa: CASSGGGNEQYF
v_call: TRBV9
d_call: TRBD2
j_call: TRBJ2-7
clone_size: .

cdr3_nt: TGTGCCAGCAGCGGAACCCGGACAGTGAACTATGGCTACACCTTC
cdr3_aa: CASSGTRTVNYGYTF
v_call: TRBV7-9
d_call: .
j_call: TRBJ1-2
clone_size: .

cdr3_nt: TGCGCCAGCAGCCAACAGGGGAGCTCTGGGGCCAACGTCCTGACTTTC
cdr3_aa: CASSQQGSSGANVLTF
v_call: TRBV5-1
d_call: TRBD1
j_call: TRBJ2-6
clone_size: .

cdr3_nt: TGTGCCAGCAGCTCACCCTCCGGGACAGGCACCTACGAGCAGTACTTC
cdr3_aa: CASSSPSGTGTYEQYF
v_call: TRBV28
d_call: TRBD1
j_call: TRBJ2-7
clone_size: .

cdr3_nt: TGTGCCAGCAGCTTGGGCAGGTGGAATGGCTACACCTTC
cdr3_aa: CASSLGRWNGYTF
v_call: TRBV5-6
d_call: .
j_call: TRBJ1-2
clone_size: once

cdr3_nt: TGTGCCAGCAGAGAAGACAGTTACACCAGGGAGCTGTTTTTT
cdr3_aa: CASREDSYTRELFF
v_call: TRBV2
d_call: .
j_call: TRBJ2-2
clone_size: .

cdr3_nt: TGTGCCAGCAGCTTAGCGTTAAGGACAGGAGGAAACACCATATATTTT
cdr3_aa: CASSLALRTGGNTIYF
v_call: TRBV11-1
d_call: TRBD1
j_call: TRBJ1-3
clone_size: .

cdr3_nt: TGTGCCAGCAGCTTAGAGGGACAGGTCGTTCAGCCCCAGCATTTT
cdr3_aa: CASSLEGQVVQPQHF
v_call: TRBV7-2
d_call: TRBD1
j_call: TRBJ1-5
clone_size: few

cdr3_nt: TGTGCCAGCAGCCCGACGGGACAGGGCTACTATGGCTACACCTTC
cdr3_aa: CASSPTGQGYYGYTF
v_call: TRBV7-2
d_call: TRBD1
j_call: TRBJ1-2
clone_size: once

cdr3_nt: TGCGCCAGCAGCTTGGGGGGTGCCGGGGACACTGAAGCTTTCTTT
cdr3_aa: CASSLGGAGDTEAFF
v_call: TRBV5-1
d_call: .
j_call: TRBJ1-1
clone_size: .

cdr3_nt: TGCGCCAGCAGTCACCGAGAGGCGGCCGGGTATAGCAATCAGCCCCAGCATTTT
cdr3_aa: CASSHREAAGYSNQPQHF
v_call: TRBV23-1
d_call: .
j_call: TRBJ1-5
clone_size: .

cdr3_nt: TGTGCCAGCAGGGCCGGGACAGAGTCCTACGAGCAGTACTTC
cdr3_aa: CASRAGTESYEQYF
v_call: TRBV6-6
d_call: TRBD1
j_call: TRBJ2-7
clone_size: once

cdr3_nt: TGTGCCTGGAGTGTACGGGCTAGCGGGAGTCCCGCCTTTCTAAGCTCCTACGAGCAGTACTTC
cdr3_aa: CAWSVRASGSPAFLSSYEQYF
v_call: TRBV30
d_call: TRBD2
j_call: TRBJ2-7
clone_size: .

cdr3_nt: TGTGCCAGCAGTTCTATTCAGGGGGCAAAGGGCTACACCTTC
cdr3_aa: CASSSIQGAKGYTF
v_call: TRBV6-6
d_call: TRBD1
j_call: TRBJ1-2
clone_size: .

cdr3_nt: TGTGCCAGCAAAAAAGGGGGTCTTCCTGGAAACACCATATATTTT
cdr3_aa: CASKKGGLPGNTIYF
v_call: TRBV2
d_call: .
j_call: TRBJ1-3
clone_size: .

cdr3_nt: TGTGCCAGCCAAATCGGACAGGGGGCATCGGACAGTCAGTACTTC
cdr3_aa: CASQIGQGASDSQYF
v_call: TRBV6-1
d_call: TRBD1
j_call: TRBJ2-4
clone_size: .

cdr3_nt: TGTGCCAGCAGCCCAAAGGACAGCCAAGATACGCAGTATTTT
cdr3_aa: CASSPKDSQDTQYF
v_call: TRBV11-3
d_call: .
j_call: TRBJ2-3
clone_size: .

cdr3_nt: TGTGCCTGGAGTCCCAAGCGGACAGTGAGCTCCTACGAGCAGTACTTC
cdr3_aa: CAWSPKRTVSSYEQYF
v_call: TRBV30
d_call: .
j_call: TRBJ2-7
clone_size: .

cdr3_nt: TGTGCCAGCAGTTTCGGGAGCTCCTATAATTCACCCCTCCACTTT
cdr3_aa: CASSFGSSYNSPLHF
v_call: TRBV28
d_call: .
j_call: TRBJ1-6
clone_size: .

cdr3_nt: TGTGCCAGCAGCGCTAGCGGGGATCAAGAGACCCAGTACTTC
cdr3_aa: CASSASGDQETQYF
v_call: TRBV9
d_call: TRBD2
j_call: TRBJ2-5
clone_size: .

cdr3_nt: TGTGCCAGTAGCGGACAGGGGGCAGGGAACACTGAAGCTTTCTTT
cdr3_aa: CASSGQGAGNTEAFF
v_call: TRBV2
d_call: TRBD1
j_call: TRBJ1-1
clone_size: .

cdr3_nt: TGTGCCAGTAGTCAGGTGCGCTATGGCTACACCTTC
cdr3_aa: CASSQVRYGYTF
v_call: TRBV19
d_call: .
j_call: TRBJ1-2
clone_size: .

cdr3_nt: TGTGCCAGCAGTGAAAGGGAGGGGGAGAGGCAGCCCCAGCATTTT
cdr3_aa: CASSEREGERQPQHF
v_call: TRBV2
d_call: .
j_call: TRBJ1-5
clone_size: .

cdr3_nt: TGTGCCAGCAGCTTCCCGCAGGGGGCGCAGTATTTT
cdr3_aa: CASSFPQGAQYF
v_call: TRBV5-5
d_call: TRBD1
j_call: TRBJ2-3
clone_size: .

cdr3_nt: TGCGCCAGCAGCCAAGTAGCGGGGGGGCGGTACGAGCAGTACTTC
cdr3_aa: CASSQVAGGRYEQYF
v_call: TRBV4-3
d_call: TRBD2
j_call: TRBJ2-7
clone_size: .

cdr3_nt: TGTGCCAGCAGCTTACCGGGACAGGGAAATGAAAAACTGTTTTTT
cdr3_aa: CASSLPGQGNEKLFF
v_call: TRBV5-6
d_call: TRBD1
j_call: TRBJ1-4
clone_size: .

cdr3_nt: TGTGCCAGCAGCTTAGGCAGGGCTGAAGAGACCCAGTACTTC
cdr3_aa: CASSLGRAEETQYF
v_call: TRBV11-2
d_call: .
j_call: TRBJ2-5
clone_size: .

cdr3_nt: TGTGCCAGCAGTTCCGGGACAGGGGACTATGGCTACACCTTC
cdr3_aa: CASSSGTGDYGYTF
v_call: TRBV2
d_call: TRBD1
j_call: TRBJ1-2
clone_size: .

cdr3_nt: TGCGCCAGCAGCTTAATAGCGGGAGGGCCTTCGTCCGGGGCCAACGTCCTGACTTTC
cdr3_aa: CASSLIAGGPSSGANVLTF
v_call: TRBV5-1
d_call: TRBD2
j_call: TRBJ2-6
clone_size: .